This TCR beta chain appears in the sequencing data of a study of blood T cell repertoires in COVID-19. Here immunoSEQ multiplex PCR was the method, and the copy in TCRdb shows in-frame clones only, minus some. The sample lists about 220,000 clones, just over 85% seen once, with 3% to 4.5% in the top ten. Participants were aged about 18 to 90 years, lived in about 26 US areas, and enrolled virtually. This clone came up a few times. Germline values: CDR1 MNHEY, CDR2 SVGAGI. Losses at the gene ends were 0 bases for V and 4 bases for J; bases not matched to a gene: 5. CDR3 size: 15 residues. The V call is TRBV6-5, the J call TRBJ1-2; 7 bases map to TRBD1. This clonotype was obtained from a middle-aged woman with acute COVID-19. Material for sequencing was PBMCs or T cells enriched from blood (not recorded which). CDR3 DNA: TGTGCCAGCAGTTACTCGACAGGGTCCGGCTATGGCTACACCTTC. Translated: CASSYSTGSGYGYTF.